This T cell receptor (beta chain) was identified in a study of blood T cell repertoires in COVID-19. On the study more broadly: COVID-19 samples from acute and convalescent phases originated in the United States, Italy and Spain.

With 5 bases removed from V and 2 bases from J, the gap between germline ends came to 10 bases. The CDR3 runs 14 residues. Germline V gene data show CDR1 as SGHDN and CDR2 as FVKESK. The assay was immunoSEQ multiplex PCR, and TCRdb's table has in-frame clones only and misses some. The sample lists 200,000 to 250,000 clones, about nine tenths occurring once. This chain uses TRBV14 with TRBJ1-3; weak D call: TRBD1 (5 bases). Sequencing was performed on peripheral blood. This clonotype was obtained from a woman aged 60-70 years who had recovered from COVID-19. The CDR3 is CASSSGWAGNTIYF. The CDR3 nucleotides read TGTGCCAGCAGCTCAGGGTGGGCTGGAAACACCATATATTTT.